The 6 T cell receptor beta chains in this list originate from one sample, sequenced in a study of cytomegalovirus exposure and HLA in healthy donors. In the PCR, 60 Vbeta and 13 Jbeta primers were used. Libraries were prepared by immunoSEQ multiplex PCR; TCRdb keeps only in-frame clonotypes and omits some of them. The data hold under 200,000 clones, with 79% observed a single time. Material: PBMCs. The receptors derive from a woman aged 40 to 55 in good health and CMV-seronegative.

The chain is built from TRBV5-4 and TRBJ1-4, with a possible D match to TRBD1 (5 bases). Trimming cost V 4 bases and J 0 bases, with 10 bases left between them. This CDR3 is 15 amino acids long. In germline, CDR1 is SGHNT, CDR2 YYREEE (reference sequence). CDR3 sequence (DNA): TGTGCCAGCAGCCCGGGGGGAGCAACTAATGAAAAACTGTTTTTT. It encodes CASSPGGATNEKLFF.

This clone was counted only a few times. The V and J genes are TRBV19 and TRBJ1-5; D uncertain. There are 13 residues in the CDR3. Per germline, CDR1 LNHDA and CDR2 SQIVND (reference sequence). Trimming shortened V by 8 bases and J by 3 bases, and 11 bases separated the two germline ends. In DNA, the CDR3 is TGTGCCAGTGGAGTGGGTACCAATCAGCCCCAGCATTTT. As protein: CASGVGTNQPQHF.

The gene calls are TRBV30 and TRBJ2-7; D might be TRBD1 (6 bases). The CDR3 is made up of 14 amino acids. V gave up 0 bases and J gave up 2 bases, with 11 bases separating them. In germline, CDR1 is GTSNPN, CDR2 SVGIG (reference sequence). The CDR3 sequence is CAWSVQGRPYEQYF. CDR3 in DNA: TGTGCCTGGAGTGTACAGGGAAGGCCCTACGAGCAGTACTTC.

The chain joins TRBV7-8 to TRBJ2-5; no firm D call. V was shortened by 3 bases and J by 2 bases, with 7 bases between the two germline ends. The CDR3 has 13 amino acids. Germline CDR1 is SGHVS and CDR2 is FQNEAQ. The CDR3 nucleotides are TGTGCCAGCAGCTTTACACAGCAAGAGACCCAGTACTTC. As protein: CASSFTQQETQYF.

V gene TRBV7-9 combines with J gene TRBJ1-6; no clear D gene. Trimming stripped 1 base from V and 10 bases from J, with 11 bases between. Per germline, CDR1 SEHNR and CDR2 FQNEAQ (reference sequence). The CDR3 contains 14 residues. CDR3 sequence reads: CASSLGGERSPLHF. The CDR3 DNA follows: TGTGCCAGCAGCTTAGGCGGGGAGAGGTCACCCCTCCACTTT. Complete variable domain (other parts from reference TRBV7-9 and TRBJ1-6): DTGVSQNPRHKITKRGQNVTFRCDPISEHNRLYWYRQTLGQGPEFLTYFQNEAQLEKSRLLSDRFSAERPKGSFSTLEIQRTEQGDSAMYLCASSLGGERSPLHFGNGTRLTVT.

The chain is built from TRBV5-6 and TRBJ1-6; D ambiguous. This CDR3 is built from 14 residues. Per the germline V gene, CDR1 is SGHDT and CDR2 is YYEEEE. V was cut by 0 bases and J by 5 bases, with 6 bases left in between. CDR3 region: CASSLGTNNSPLHF. The CDR3 DNA reads as TGTGCCAGCAGCTTGGGCACTAATAATTCACCCCTCCACTTT. Looking up the rest from reference TRBV5-6 and TRBJ1-6 gives the full variable domain: DAGVTQSPTHLIKTRGQQVTLRCSPKSGHDTVSWYQQALGQGPQFIFQYYEEEERQRGNFPDRFSGHQFPNYSSELNVNALLLGDSALYLCASSLGTNNSPLHFGNGTRLTVT.